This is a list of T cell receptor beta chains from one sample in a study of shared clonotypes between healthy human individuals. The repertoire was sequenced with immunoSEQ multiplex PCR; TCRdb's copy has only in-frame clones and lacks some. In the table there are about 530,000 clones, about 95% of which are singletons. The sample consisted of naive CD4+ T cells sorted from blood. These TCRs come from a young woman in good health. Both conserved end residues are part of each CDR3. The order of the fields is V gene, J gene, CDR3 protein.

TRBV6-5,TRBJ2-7,CASSFRTGPYEQYF
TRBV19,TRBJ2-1,CASSSTGVRWFF
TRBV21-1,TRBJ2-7,CASSKRGRDSYEQYF
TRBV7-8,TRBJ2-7,CASSLAWTGDREQYF
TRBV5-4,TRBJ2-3,CASSLAGIAGVTDTQYF
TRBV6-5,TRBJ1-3,CASSYASAGNTIYF
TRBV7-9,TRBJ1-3,CASRTGAVGNTIYF
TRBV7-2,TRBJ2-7,CASSWGSGASYEQYF
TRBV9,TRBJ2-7,CASSSGLVGYEQYF
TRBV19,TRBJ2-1,CASSIGPGLGELNEQFF
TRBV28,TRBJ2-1,CASFGGWYNEQFF
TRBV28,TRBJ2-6,CASSLWAGANVLTF
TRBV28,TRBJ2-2,CASSRGTGFPGELFF
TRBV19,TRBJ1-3,CASRGTPGNTIYF
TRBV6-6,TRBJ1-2,CASSASGTGKGYTF
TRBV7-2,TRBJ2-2,CASGRDTHTGELFF
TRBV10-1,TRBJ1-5,CASQGDVNQPQHF
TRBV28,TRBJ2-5,CASSTGFETQYF
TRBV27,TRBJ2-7,CASSFGALITYEQYF
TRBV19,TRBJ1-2,CASAIPGVNYGYTF
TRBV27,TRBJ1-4,CASRNVLWEKLFF
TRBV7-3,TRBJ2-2,CASSPRGGSRTGELFF
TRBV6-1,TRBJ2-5,CASSERRGVGTQYF
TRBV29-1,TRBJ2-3,CSVHQMTGMVGDTQYF
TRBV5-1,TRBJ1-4,CASSSSGSKEKLFF
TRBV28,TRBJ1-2,CASRWGDYGYTF
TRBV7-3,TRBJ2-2,CASSSTSGRVNGELFF
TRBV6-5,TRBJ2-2,CASSYSVQDPGELFF
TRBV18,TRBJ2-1,CASSTDSSYNEQFF
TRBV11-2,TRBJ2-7,CASSTGQGVPYEQYF
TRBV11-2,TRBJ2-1,CASSPGGLARDEQFF
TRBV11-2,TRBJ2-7,CASSRTGTSYEQYF
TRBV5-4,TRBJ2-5,CASRQAGQSQETQYF
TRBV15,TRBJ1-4,CATSRDSSGNEKLFF
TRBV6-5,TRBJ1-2,CASSYSDRGVGYTF
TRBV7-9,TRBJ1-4,CASSLGPGNEKLFF
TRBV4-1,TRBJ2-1,CASSQGLLAGGNEQFF
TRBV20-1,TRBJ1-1,CSAYSGEAFF
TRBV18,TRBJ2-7,CASSPRTTGAAYEQYF
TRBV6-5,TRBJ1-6,CASRGQGSYNSPLHF
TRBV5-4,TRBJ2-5,CASSRTGGGQETQYF
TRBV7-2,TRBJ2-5,CASSETSGDLERYF
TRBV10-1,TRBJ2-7,CASSESYEQYF
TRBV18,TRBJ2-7,CASSQDQQSYEQYF